This TCR beta chain was captured in a study of human CD8 memory T cell subsets. The germline V gene encodes CDR1 MNHEY and CDR2 SVGEGT. The CDR3 is 20 residues long. Libraries of TCR beta chains were produced by 5' RACE (UMI-labeled). TCRdb reanalyzed the 5' RACE reads, giving one entry per CDR3 protein sequence and no DNA. The table gives about 10,000 distinct CDR3 sequences; the top ten clones make up roughly 21% of it. This clonotype was obtained from a human donor in good health. Sequenced: CD8+ T cells from PBMCs. The chain joins TRBV6-2 or TRBV6-3 to TRBJ2-3; TCRdb's D gene call, TRBD2, goes unchecked for lack of DNA. CDR3 amino acids: CASSSPLEGLAGGHPDTQYF.